These T cell receptor beta chains were read from a single sample in a study of cytomegalovirus exposure and HLA in healthy donors. Sequencing used immunoSEQ multiplex PCR; TCRdb keeps in-frame clones, though not all of them. The sample records 150,000 to 200,000 clones, over 75% being singletons. Sequenced material: PBMCs. These receptors all stem from a man aged 18 to 29 in good health and CMV-seronegative. Both conserved end residues are part of each CDR3. The D gene is left open where the match is weak. Size tells how often a clone was seen (once, few, many) or the class of an expanded clone, and some rows leave it out.

d_call,cdr3_length,j_call,clone_size,v_call,cdr3_aa,cdr3_nt
TRBD2,16,TRBJ2-5,NA,TRBV2,CASSEGLAGEGETQYF,TGTGCCAGCAGTGAAGGACTAGCGGGAGAGGGAGAGACCCAGTACTTC
NA,18,TRBJ2-2,NA,TRBV14,CASSQDLGPFGGTGELFF,TGTGCCAGCAGCCAAGATCTCGGTCCATTCGGCGGCACCGGGGAGCTGTTTTTT
NA,14,TRBJ1-2,NA,TRBV6-5,CASSSAGRGDGYTF,TGTGCCAGCAGTTCCGCGGGGAGGGGAGATGGCTACACCTTC
NA,14,TRBJ1-2,NA,TRBV7-6,CASSLSRIGGGYTF,TGTGCCAGCAGCTTAAGCAGGATCGGTGGAGGCTACACCTTC
NA,12,TRBJ1-5,NA,TRBV7-2,CASSVAGGPQHF,TGTGCCAGCAGCGTCGCCGGGGGGCCCCAGCATTTT
TRBD1,13,TRBJ1-2,NA,TRBV28,CASSRTGLGGYTF,TGTGCCAGCAGTCGGACAGGGTTGGGGGGCTACACCTTC
NA,12,TRBJ2-1,once,TRBV7-9,CASQGGYNEQFF,TGTGCCAGCCAGGGGGGTTACAATGAGCAGTTCTTC
NA,15,TRBJ1-5,NA,TRBV7-9,CASSPGDVGRQPQHF,TGTGCCAGCAGCCCCGGGGATGTCGGTCGGCAGCCCCAGCATTTT
NA,16,TRBJ1-6,NA,TRBV27,CASSLGRNLYNSPLHF,TGTGCCAGCAGTTTGGGCAGAAACCTCTATAATTCACCCCTCCACTTT
TRBD2,16,TRBJ2-1,NA,TRBV11-2,CASSPSLASGVDEQFF,TGTGCCAGCAGCCCCTCGTTGGCTAGCGGGGTGGATGAGCAGTTCTTC
NA,13,TRBJ2-7,NA,TRBV14,CASSQAQGSEQYF,TGTGCCAGCAGCCAGGCCCAGGGAAGCGAGCAGTACTTC
TRBD2,15,TRBJ2-2,NA,TRBV7-2,CASSPRGGNTGELFF,TGTGCCAGCAGCCCCCGGGGGGGGAACACCGGGGAGCTGTTTTTT
NA,13,TRBJ1-3,NA,TRBV5-4,CASSLTSGNTIYF,TGTGCCAGCAGCTTGACTTCTGGAAACACCATATATTTT
NA,13,TRBJ1-1,NA,TRBV5-4,CASSLATNTEAFF,TGTGCCAGCAGCCTAGCTACGAACACTGAAGCTTTCTTT
NA,16,TRBJ2-1,NA,TRBV10-1,CASNAGGSSSYNEQFF,TGCGCCAGCAATGCGGGCGGCTCTAGCTCCTACAATGAGCAGTTCTTC
NA,16,TRBJ1-3,NA,TRBV4-1,CASSQELSITGNTIYF,TGCGCCAGCAGCCAAGAGCTCAGTATTACTGGAAACACCATATATTTT
NA,14,TRBJ1-1,once,TRBV29-1,CSSTLLREDTEAFF,TGCAGCTCCACTCTCCTTAGGGAGGACACTGAAGCTTTCTTT
NA,14,TRBJ2-5,NA,TRBV5-4,CASSLVASEETQYF,TGTGCCAGCAGCTTGGTGGCTAGCGAAGAGACCCAGTACTTC
TRBD1,15,TRBJ1-5,NA,TRBV6-5,CASNPTGGRNQPQHF,TGTGCCAGCAACCCGACAGGGGGCCGCAATCAGCCCCAGCATTTT
TRBD2,15,TRBJ2-3,NA,TRBV5-4,CASSSGGEGRNTQYF,TGTGCCAGCAGCTCTGGTGGGGAGGGCCGGAATACGCAGTATTTT
TRBD1,14,TRBJ1-2,once,TRBV29-1,CSADPFGQGYGYTF,TGCAGCGCCGACCCTTTCGGACAGGGGTATGGCTACACCTTC
NA,15,TRBJ1-1,NA,TRBV28,CASSSPGQTNTEAFF,TGTGCCAGCAGTTCGCCTGGACAGACGAACACTGAAGCTTTCTTT
NA,15,TRBJ1-5,NA,TRBV27,CASSFNQQPTWPQHF,TGTGCCAGCTCTTTCAACCAACAACCGACATGGCCCCAGCATTTT
TRBD2,18,TRBJ2-3,NA,TRBV4-3,CASSQDIWTSESTDTQYF,TGCGCCAGCAGCCAAGATATTTGGACTAGCGAAAGCACAGATACGCAGTATTTT
TRBD1,14,TRBJ2-7,NA,TRBV6-1,CASTLGQGAYEQYF,TGTGCCAGCACCCTAGGGCAGGGGGCCTACGAGCAGTACTTC
TRBD1,13,TRBJ1-1,NA,TRBV23-1,CASSPTGGTEAFF,TGCGCCAGCAGTCCCACAGGGGGCACTGAAGCTTTCTTT